These 20 T cell receptor beta chains came from one sample sequenced in a study of T cells in Graves' hyperthyroidism and ophthalmopathy. The source material, RNA transcripts, was used to amplify TCR beta CDR3 regions. TCR CDR3 underwent first-round RT-PCR with the HTBI primer set. TCRdb re-called the multiplex PCR reads through MiXCR, storing one row per CDR3 protein. The sample contains roughly 660,000 distinct CDR3 sequences, approximately 15% of which appear only once. The sample was blood. The receptors were gathered from a man aged 50-59 years with Graves' hyperthyroidism.

J is TRBJ2-3 and V is TRBV7-9, with 8 bases aligning to TRBD2. The CDR3 has 15 amino acids. CDR1 and CDR2 from the germline V gene are SEHNR and FQNEAQ (reference sequence). Trimming at V came to 2 bases and at J to 4 bases, leaving 5 bases not matched to a gene. The CDR3: CASSLIGGRSDTQYF. Here the CDR3 DNA reads TGTGCCAGCAGCTTAATCGGCGGGAGGTCAGATACGCAGTATTTT.

CDR3 sequence reads: CASSDPGLTGNTIYF. CDR3 nucleotide sequence: TGTGCCAGCAGCGATCCGGGGCTCACTGGAAACACCATATATTTT. The chain uses TRBV9 and TRBJ1-3, with TRBD1 as a possible D gene (5 bases). The CDR3 covers 15 residues. Looked up from germline, CDR1 is SGDLS and CDR2 is YYNGEE. V shed 3 bases and J shed 2 bases, with 12 bases lying between them.

This clonotype was observed many times. This chain links TRBV24-1 with TRBJ1-1, with TRBD1 as a possible D gene (6 bases). The CDR3 length is 14 residues. Germline V gene sequence: CDR1 KGHDR, CDR2 SFDVKD. Trimming took off 7 bases at V and 2 bases at J, with 13 bases between the two ends. The CDR3 region has the DNA TGTGCCACCAGAGCGACAGGACTAAACACTGAAGCTTTCTTT. It yields the protein CATRATGLNTEAFF.

The gene calls are TRBV10-3 and TRBJ1-4; 8 bases are shared with TRBD1. The CDR3 is 14 residues long. Germline CDR1 and CDR2: ENHRY and SYGVKD. J gave up 4 bases and V 10 bases, and 8 bases lay outside the gene matches. As DNA, the CDR3 is TGTGCCACTAAACTACAGGGGGATAATGAAAAACTGTTTTTT. Its protein product is CATKLQGDNEKLFF.

Ten or more counts support this clonotype. The chain recombines TRBV9 with TRBJ2-6, with D possibly being TRBD1 (7 bases). The CDR3 loop spans 19 amino acids. V lost 0 bases, J lost 0 bases, and 16 bases lay in between. Germline V gene lookup returns CDR1 SGDLS and CDR2 YYNGEE. CDR3 region: CASSVVGGGATSGANVLTF. The DNA for the CDR3 is TGTGCCAGCAGCGTAGTTGGAGGGGGCGCTACCTCTGGGGCCAACGTCCTGACTTTC.

The rearrangement links TRBV7-9 to TRBJ1-5; TRBD1 might be the D (6 bases). The CDR3 has 14 residues. Germline CDR1 reads SEHNR; CDR2 reads FQNEAQ (reference sequence). V was shortened by 1 base and J by 9 bases, with 13 bases between the two germline ends. CDR3 DNA: TGTGCCAGCAGCTTAGAAGGGGTACAGGGGCCCCAGCATTTT. Encoded protein: CASSLEGVQGPQHF. Full variable domain (rest looked up from reference TRBV7-9 and TRBJ1-5): DTGVSQNPRHKITKRGQNVTFRCDPISEHNRLYWYRQTLGQGPEFLTYFQNEAQLEKSRLLSDRFSAERPKGSFSTLEIQRTEQGDSAMYLCASSLEGVQGPQHFGDGTRLSIL.

This chain connects TRBV20-1 to TRBJ2-1; 10 nucleotides agree with TRBD2. Germline CDR1 DFQATT, CDR2 SNEGSKA (reference sequence). The CDR3 contains 16 residues. V lost 1 base and J lost 3; bases outside the gene matches: 6. CDR3 in DNA: TGCAGTGCTAGAGCCGGGACTAGCGCTATCTACAATGAGCAGTTCTTC. Encoded protein: CSARAGTSAIYNEQFF.

This clonotype was counted a few times. The rearrangement links TRBV5-6 to TRBJ2-1, with D perhaps TRBD2 (6 bases). V was pared by 4 bases and J by 8 bases, with 13 bases between. There are 13 residues in the CDR3. Germline CDR1 reads SGHDT; CDR2 reads YYEEEE. CDR3 residues: CASSEGSGDEQFF. In nucleotides, the CDR3 is TGTGCCAGCAGCGAGGGATCGGGGGATGAGCAGTTCTTC. The full variable domain, its missing parts supplied by reference TRBV5-6 and TRBJ2-1, is DAGVTQSPTHLIKTRGQQVTLRCSPKSGHDTVSWYQQALGQGPQFIFQYYEEEERQRGNFPDRFSGHQFPNYSSELNVNALLLGDSALYLCASSEGSGDEQFFGPGTRLTVL.

The chain couples TRBV5-1 to TRBJ2-3; the match to TRBD2 covers 12 bases. The V gene's germline CDR1 is SGHRS and CDR2 YFSETQ. The CDR3 runs to 16 residues. Trimming cost V 6 bases and J 5 bases; bases outside gene matches: 10. CDR3 coding DNA: TGCGCCAGCAACAGACTAGCGGGAGATCTAGAAGATACGCAGTATTTT. This encodes CASNRLAGDLEDTQYF.

This clonotype was seen repeatedly, ten times or more. This chain connects TRBV19 to TRBJ1-4, with a tentative D call TRBD1 (5 bases). This CDR3 is 17 amino acids long. V lost 3 bases to trimming and J lost 4 bases, with 18 bases between them. The germline CDR1 and CDR2 sequences are LNHDA and SQIVND (reference sequence). CDR3: CASSMAGRGRGNEKLFF. As DNA, the CDR3 is TGTGCCAGTAGTATGGCGGGACGGGGGAGGGGTAATGAAAAACTGTTTTTT.

This clonotype was found many times. The chain links TRBV10-3 to TRBJ2-3; a possible D gene is TRBD1 (5 bases). With 0 bases removed from V and 1 base from J, the gap between germline ends came to 11 bases. The length of the CDR3 is 16 residues. Germline CDR1 reads ENHRY; CDR2 reads SYGVKD. Written as DNA, the CDR3 is TGTGCCATCAGTGAGTCTCGAGGCAGGGGCACAGATACGCAGTATTTT. Protein product: CAISESRGRGTDTQYF.

This chain connects TRBV12-3 or TRBV12-4 to TRBJ2-3; 15 bases fit TRBD2. CDR3 length: 18 residues. V lost 3 bases to trimming and J lost 7 bases; unmatched junction nucleotides: 11. The CDR3 region is CASSFSPGLAGGPNTQYF. In DNA, the CDR3 is TGTGCCAGCAGTTTTTCCCCCGGACTAGCGGGAGGGCCAAATACGCAGTATTTT.

This clonotype was found many times. The chain couples TRBV28 to TRBJ2-7; 9 nucleotides match TRBD1. Germline-derived CDR1 and CDR2 are MDHEN and SYDVKM. The CDR3 is 13 amino acids. Losses at the gene ends were 6 bases for V and 3 bases for J; bases not matched to a gene: 3. In DNA, the CDR3 is TGTGCCAGCAGCGGACAGGGGATCTACGAGCAGTACTTC. This translates into CASSGQGIYEQYF.

V gene TRBV18 combines with J gene TRBJ2-2; D may be TRBD1 or TRBD2 (5 bases each). Trimming took off 6 bases at V and 1 base at J, with 12 bases between the two ends. This CDR3 spans 15 amino acids. Germline CDR1 reads KGHSH; CDR2 reads LQKENI. For the CDR3, the DNA is TGTGCCAGCTCGGCACAGGAGGTGAACACCGGGGAGCTGTTTTTT. Translated: CASSAQEVNTGELFF.

This clonotype was detected a few times. The chain joins TRBV27 to TRBJ2-7; D is unclear. Trimming removed 2 bases from V and 1 base from J, with 6 bases in between. The germline CDR1 and CDR2 sequences are MNHEY and SMNVEV (reference sequence). The CDR3 runs 13 residues. CDR3 sequence (DNA): TGTGCCAGCAGTTTACTCCCATCCTACGAGCAGTACTTC. Translated, it gives CASSLLPSYEQYF.

The CDR3 nucleotides are TGTGCCAGTAGTATAGAGGCGGGAGAGACCCAGTACTTC. Residues: CASSIEAGETQYF. J is TRBJ2-5 and V is TRBV19; weak D call: TRBD2 (5 bases). From germline, CDR1 is LNHDA and CDR2 SQIVND (reference sequence). The V end lost 0 bases, the J end lost 4 bases, and 6 bases lay between the germline ends. The length of the CDR3 is 13 residues. Looking up the rest from reference TRBV19 and TRBJ2-5 gives the full variable domain: DGGITQSPKYLFRKEGQNVTLSCEQNLNHDAMYWYRQDPGQGLRLIYYSQIVNDFQKGDIAEGYSVSREKKESFPLTVTSAQKNPTAFYLCASSIEAGETQYFGPGTRLLVL.

This clonotype showed up just once. This may be a read error: a much more frequent sequence differs by one nucleotide. The chain is built from TRBV3-1 and TRBJ2-3; TRBD1 is a possible D gene (6 bases). This CDR3 has 15 amino acids. CDR1 is LGHDT and CDR2 is YNNKEL in the germline V gene (reference sequence). Trimming cost V 2 bases and J 2 bases, with 11 bases left between them. The DNA of the CDR3 is TGTGCCAGCAGCCAACACGGGACATACACAGATACGCAGTATTTT. It encodes CASSQHGTYTDTQYF.

Ten or more counts support this clonotype. CDR3 in DNA: TGTGCCAGCAGCTTAGAGTTCCACTCCTACAATGAGCAGTTCTTC. Its translation: CASSLEFHSYNEQFF. The chain employs TRBV11-2 and TRBJ2-1; the D is unclear. V was cut by 0 bases and J by 0 bases, with 6 bases left in between. The germline CDR1 and CDR2 sequences are SGHAT and FQNNGV. The CDR3 runs to 15 residues.

This chain links TRBV27 with TRBJ1-1; no definite D call. This CDR3 is built from 14 residues. The V end was cut by 6 bases, the J end by 1 base, with 12 bases between. The germline CDR1 and CDR2 sequences are MNHEY and SMNVEV (reference sequence). The CDR3 here is CASRSAGRNTEAFF. CDR3 sequence (DNA): TGTGCCAGCAGATCGGCGGGAAGGAACACTGAAGCTTTCTTT.

The J gene is TRBJ2-1, the V gene TRBV3-1, with 14 bases identical to TRBD2. Germline loops: CDR1 LGHDT, CDR2 YNNKEL (reference sequence). The V gene end was trimmed by 0 bases and the J gene end by 10 bases; junction bases not matched to a gene: 11. CDR3 length equals 18 residues. The CDR3 DNA sequence: TGTGCCAGCAGCCAAGAGATAAGGACTAGCGGGAGGATAGTCGAGCAGTTCTTC. As protein: CASSQEIRTSGRIVEQFF.